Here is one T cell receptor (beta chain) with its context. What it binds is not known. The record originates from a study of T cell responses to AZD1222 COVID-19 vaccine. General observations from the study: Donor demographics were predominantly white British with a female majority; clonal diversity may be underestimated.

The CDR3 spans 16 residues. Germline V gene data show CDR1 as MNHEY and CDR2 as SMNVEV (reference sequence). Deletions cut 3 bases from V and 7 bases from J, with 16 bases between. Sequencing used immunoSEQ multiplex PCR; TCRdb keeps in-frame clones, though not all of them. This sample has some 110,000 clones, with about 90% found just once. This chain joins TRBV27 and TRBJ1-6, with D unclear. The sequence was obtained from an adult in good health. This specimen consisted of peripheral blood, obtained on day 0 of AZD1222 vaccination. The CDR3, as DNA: TGTGCCAGCAGTTTCGCGGCAGGAGGATTGAATTCACCCCTCCACTTT. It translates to CASSFAAGGLNSPLHF.